Listed below are T cell receptor beta chains from one sample, sequenced in a study of shared clonotypes between healthy human individuals. Generated by immunoSEQ multiplex PCR, the TCRdb table keeps only in-frame clones and is missing some. Among some 2 million clones listed, roughly 94% were seen once. Sequencing was carried out using naive CD8+ T cells sorted from blood. The receptors derive from a young man in good health. The CDR3 runs from the conserved cysteine through the conserved F or W. D genes are given only for firm matches. Clone size is shown for a subset of rows, as once, few, many or a class of expanded clone.

TGTGCCAGCAGCCAAAGGACCGGGACCGGGGAGCTGTTTTTT	CASSQRTGTGELFF	-	14	-	TRBJ2-2	TRBV13
TGTGCCAGCAGTTACTCGAAGGGAGTGCACTACGAGCAGTACTTC	CASSYSKGVHYEQYF	-	15	-	TRBJ2-7	TRBV6-6
TGTGCCAGCAGTTTTAGTAGCGCTAGCACAGATACGCAGTATTTT	CASSFSSASTDTQYF	-	15	-	TRBJ2-3	TRBV28
TGTGCCAGCAGCTATACAATCGGGCCTAGAGATACGCAGTATTTT	CASSYTIGPRDTQYF	-	15	-	TRBJ2-3	TRBV7-9
TGTGCCAGTAGTATAGATCGGGAGGGGGAGAACACTGAAGCTTTCTTT	CASSIDREGENTEAFF	once	16	-	TRBJ1-1	TRBV19
TGTGCCAGTAGTATCGCGGGCCCCAATGAGCAGTTCTTC	CASSIAGPNEQFF	-	13	-	TRBJ2-1	TRBV19
TGTGCCAGCAGCTTAGAGTCGCACGAGCAGTACTTC	CASSLESHEQYF	few	12	-	TRBJ2-7	TRBV7-9
TGTGCCAGCAGCTGGGGACAGTTGAGCTCCTACGAGCAGTACTTC	CASSWGQLSSYEQYF	-	15	TRBD1	TRBJ2-7	TRBV5-6
TGTGCCAGCAGTTACAGCGGGAGCTACTCCTACAATGAGCAGTTCTTC	CASSYSGSYSYNEQFF	once	16	TRBD2	TRBJ2-1	TRBV6-5
TGTGCCAGCAGCTCGACAGGCTGCTACGAGCAGTACTTC	CASSSTGCYEQYF	-	13	-	TRBJ2-7	TRBV7-9
TGTGCCAGCAGCTTGGACGGATTTCAGCCCCAGCATTTT	CASSLDGFQPQHF	once	13	-	TRBJ1-5	TRBV7-6
TGTGCCAGCAGTGCAACAGGGACCGGGGAGCTGTTTTTT	CASSATGTGELFF	-	13	-	TRBJ2-2	TRBV27
TGTGCCAGCAGCTTGGTATACCCGACTGAGGAGGGCACTGAAGCTTTCTTT	CASSLVYPTEEGTEAFF	-	17	-	TRBJ1-1	TRBV5-6
TGTGCCATCAGTGTCTCTTCTGACGTCTCCTACGAGCAGTACTTC	CAISVSSDVSYEQYF	-	15	-	TRBJ2-7	TRBV10-3
TGTGCCAGCAGTTTACAATGGGCCTACGAGCAGTACTTC	CASSLQWAYEQYF	-	13	-	TRBJ2-7	TRBV28
TGTGCCAGCAGCTTCGGGGCAGCGACCGGGGAGCTGTTTTTT	CASSFGAATGELFF	-	14	-	TRBJ2-2	TRBV7-9
TGTGCCAGCAGCTCGGGAGGGCCGCGCACAGATACGCAGTATTTT	CASSSGGPRTDTQYF	-	15	TRBD2	TRBJ2-3	TRBV13
TGTGCCAGCAGCTTAGCCCCAGCGGGAGCGGTTAGCAATGAGCAGTTCTTC	CASSLAPAGAVSNEQFF	-	17	TRBD2	TRBJ2-1	TRBV7-9
TGTGCCAGCAGCAGAATGGACGGTGAAAAACTGTTTTTT	CASSRMDGEKLFF	-	13	-	TRBJ1-4	TRBV9
TGTGCCAGCAGCTCGGGACAGGGGTACGAGACCCAGTACTTC	CASSSGQGYETQYF	-	14	TRBD1	TRBJ2-5	TRBV7-9
TGCGCCAGCAGCTTGATCCAGCGGGGGGGTGGAGATACGCAGTATTTT	CASSLIQRGGGDTQYF	-	16	TRBD2	TRBJ2-3	TRBV5-1
TGCGCCAGCAGCCAGACTACGTCCTACGAGCAGTACTTC	CASSQTTSYEQYF	-	13	-	TRBJ2-7	TRBV4-1
TGTGCCAGCAGCTTAGCCGGGGGCGAGGATGGCTACACCTTC	CASSLAGGEDGYTF	-	14	-	TRBJ1-2	TRBV7-9
TGTGCCAGCAGCTCGGGACAGAACACAGATACGCAGTATTTT	CASSSGQNTDTQYF	-	14	TRBD1	TRBJ2-3	TRBV5-6
TGCGCCAGCAGCCAAGATGGGGAGGGGGCGTCCTACGAGCAGTACTTC	CASSQDGEGASYEQYF	-	16	-	TRBJ2-7	TRBV4-3
TGTGCCAGCAGCCCCGGGGGCGGGGGAGGCACTGAAGCTTTCTTT	CASSPGGGGGTEAFF	-	15	-	TRBJ1-1	TRBV5-8
TGCAGCCTGGCGGCAGGGGCTTTCTTT	CSLAAGAFF	-	9	-	TRBJ1-1	TRBV20-1